The 8 T cell receptor beta chains below were found in one sample sequenced in a study of blood T cell repertoires in COVID-19. Some clones are missing from TCRdb's copy, which holds only in-frame ones; the method was immunoSEQ multiplex PCR. The table lists under 150,000 clones, over 75% of them singletons. The material sequenced was peripheral blood. These receptor sequences come from a man between 35 and 55 years old with active or convalescent COVID-19.

The CDR3, as DNA: TGTGCCAGCAGTATTGCAGGGGGAGGAGGAGAAAAACTGTTTTTT. Amino acid sequence: CASSIAGGGGEKLFF. V is TRBV7-9 and J is TRBJ1-4, with 7 bases that match TRBD1. Germline V gene lookup returns CDR1 SEHNR and CDR2 FQNEAQ (reference sequence). There are 15 residues in the CDR3. V shed 6 bases and J 8 bases; nucleotides not matched to a gene: 12.

The V gene is TRBV23-1, the J gene TRBJ2-7; 12 nucleotides agree with TRBD2. TRBV23-1 is noted as an ORF with a role that remains uncertain. With 2 bases clipped from V and 3 bases from J, the junction kept 2 bases outside the gene matches. The CDR3 is 15 residues long. The chain's CDR3 is CASSQGLAGSYEQYF. As DNA, the CDR3 is TGCGCCAGCAGTCAAGGACTAGCGGGGAGCTACGAGCAGTACTTC.

The chain is built from TRBV29-1 and TRBJ2-2; D is possibly TRBD2 (5 bases). Trimming stripped 6 bases from V and 2 bases from J, with 7 bases between. CDR1 SQVTM and CDR2 ANQGSEA come from the germline V gene. The CDR3 loop spans 12 amino acids. CDR3 bases: TGCAGCGTGAGCGGCAACACCGGGGAGCTGTTTTTT. It specifies CSVSGNTGELFF.

V usage is TRBV6-1 and J usage is TRBJ2-6; D ambiguous. Germline lookup yields CDR1 MNHNS and CDR2 SASEGT. Between the trimmed V and J ends, which lost 3 bases and 0 bases, there was a span of 18 bases. This CDR3 comprises 19 residues. The CDR3 DNA reads as TGTGCCAGCAGTGATCTCTCCAGGTCTTACAGCTCTGGGGCCAACGTCCTGACTTTC. Its protein is CASSDLSRSYSSGANVLTF.

The rearrangement joins TRBV5-1 to TRBJ2-5; no definite D call. This CDR3 has 13 amino acids. Deletions cut 2 bases from V and 1 base from J, with 6 bases between. Germline values: CDR1 SGHRS, CDR2 YFSETQ. The CDR3 coding sequence is TGCGCCAGCAGCTTTAACAGCCAAGAGACCCAGTACTTC. This sequence encodes CASSFNSQETQYF.

The chain uses TRBV30 and TRBJ1-2, with 12 bases identical to TRBD1. Germline trimming cut 1 base from V and 5 bases from J; bases unmatched to any gene: 11. Looked up from germline, CDR1 is GTSNPN and CDR2 is SVGIG (reference sequence). The CDR3 has 17 amino acids. CDR3 nucleotides: TGTGCCTGGAGTGCTGAGCCAGGGACAGGGGGCCGATATGGCTACACCTTC. Residues: CAWSAEPGTGGRYGYTF.

The chain uses TRBV28 and TRBJ1-3; tentatively, D is TRBD1 (5 bases). The CDR3 runs to 14 residues. CDR1 and CDR2 (germline): MDHEN, SYDVKM. With 6 bases removed from V and 4 bases from J, the gap between germline ends came to 13 bases. DNA for the CDR3: TGTGCCAGCAGATCGCCGAGACAGGGAAACACCATATATTTT. Amino acid sequence: CASRSPRQGNTIYF.

The rearrangement uses TRBV2 and TRBJ2-2, with no clear D. Trimming stripped 2 bases from V and 1 base from J, with 8 bases between. Germline CDR1 and CDR2: SNHLY and FYNNEI. The CDR3 is 15 amino acids. The CDR3 region is CASSEQAKNTGELFF. CDR3 sequence (DNA): TGTGCCAGCAGTGAACAGGCTAAGAACACCGGGGAGCTGTTTTTT. The full variable domain, its missing parts supplied by reference TRBV2 and TRBJ2-2, is EPEVTQTPSHQVTQMGQEVILRCVPISNHLYFYWYRQILGQKVEFLVSFYNNEISEKSEIFDDQFSVERPDGSNFTLKIRSTKLEDSAMYFCASSEQAKNTGELFFGEGSRLTVL.